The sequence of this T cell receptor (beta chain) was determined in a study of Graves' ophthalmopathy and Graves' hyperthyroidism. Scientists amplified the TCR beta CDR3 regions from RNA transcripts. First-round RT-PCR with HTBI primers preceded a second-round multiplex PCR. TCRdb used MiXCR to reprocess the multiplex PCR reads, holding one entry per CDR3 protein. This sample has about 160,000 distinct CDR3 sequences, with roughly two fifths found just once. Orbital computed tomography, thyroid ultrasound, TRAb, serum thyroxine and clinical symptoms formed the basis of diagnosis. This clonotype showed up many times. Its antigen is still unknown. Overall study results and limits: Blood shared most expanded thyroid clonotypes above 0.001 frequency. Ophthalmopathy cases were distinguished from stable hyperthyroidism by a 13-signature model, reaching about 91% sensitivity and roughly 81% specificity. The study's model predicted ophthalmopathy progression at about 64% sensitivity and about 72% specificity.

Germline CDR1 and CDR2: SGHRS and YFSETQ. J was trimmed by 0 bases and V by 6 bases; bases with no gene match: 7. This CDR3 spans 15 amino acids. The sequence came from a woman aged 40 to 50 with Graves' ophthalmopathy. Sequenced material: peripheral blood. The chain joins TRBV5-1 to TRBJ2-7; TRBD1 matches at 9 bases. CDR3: CASTQKQGASYEQYF. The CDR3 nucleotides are TGCGCCAGCACCCAGAAACAGGGGGCCTCCTACGAGCAGTACTTC.